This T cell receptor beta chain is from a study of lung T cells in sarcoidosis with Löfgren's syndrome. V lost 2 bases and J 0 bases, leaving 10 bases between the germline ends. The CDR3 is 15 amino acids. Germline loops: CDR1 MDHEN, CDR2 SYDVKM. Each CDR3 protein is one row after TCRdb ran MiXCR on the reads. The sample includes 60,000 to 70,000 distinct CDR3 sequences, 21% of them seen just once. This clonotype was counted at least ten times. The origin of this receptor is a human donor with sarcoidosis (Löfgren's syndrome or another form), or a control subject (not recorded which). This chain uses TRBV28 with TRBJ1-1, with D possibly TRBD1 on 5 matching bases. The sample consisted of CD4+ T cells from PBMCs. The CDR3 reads CASSLTGTVNTEAFF. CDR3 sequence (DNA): TGTGCCAGCAGTTTAACGGGGACGGTGAACACTGAAGCTTTCTTT. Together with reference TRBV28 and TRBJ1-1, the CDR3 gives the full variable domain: DVKVTQSSRYLVKRTGEKVFLECVQDMDHENMFWYRQDPGLGLRLIYFSYDVKMKEKGDIPEGYSVSREKKERFSLILESASTNQTSMYLCASSLTGTVNTEAFFGQGTRLTVV.